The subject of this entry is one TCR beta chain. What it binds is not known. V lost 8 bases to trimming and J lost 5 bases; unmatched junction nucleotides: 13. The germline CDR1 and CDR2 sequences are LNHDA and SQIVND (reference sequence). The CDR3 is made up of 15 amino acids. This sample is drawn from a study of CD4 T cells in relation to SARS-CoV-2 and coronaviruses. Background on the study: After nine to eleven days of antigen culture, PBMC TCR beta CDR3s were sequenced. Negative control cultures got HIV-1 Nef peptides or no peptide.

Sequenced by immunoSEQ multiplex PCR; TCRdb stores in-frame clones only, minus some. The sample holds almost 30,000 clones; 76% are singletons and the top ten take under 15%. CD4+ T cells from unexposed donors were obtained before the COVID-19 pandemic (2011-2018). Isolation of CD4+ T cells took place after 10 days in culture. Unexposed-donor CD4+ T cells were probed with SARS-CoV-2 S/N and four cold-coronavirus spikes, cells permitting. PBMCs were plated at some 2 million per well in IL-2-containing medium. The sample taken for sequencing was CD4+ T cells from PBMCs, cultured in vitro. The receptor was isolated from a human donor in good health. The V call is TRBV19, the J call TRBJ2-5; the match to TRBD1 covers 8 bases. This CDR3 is CASPYRDRPAETQYF. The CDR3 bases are TGTGCCAGTCCCTATCGGGACAGGCCAGCGGAGACCCAGTACTTC.